This record covers a single T cell receptor (beta chain). Its antigen has not been determined. Data came from an Illumina HiSeq 2000. The TCR beta cDNA libraries were made using 5'RACE template switching, a step that added both a universal primer site and unique molecular identifiers. Priming for cDNA synthesis came from the TCR beta constant segment, and two successive PCR amplification steps followed. From the authors' description of their analysis: MIGEC was used to demultiplex reads and group the reads by UMI, and MiTCR was used to assemble and quantify clonotypes. To exclude erroneous sequences, any TCR cDNA sequence not supported by at least two reads was discarded. Downstream repertoire analysis used the tcR package, and clonotypes were matched across fractions by CDR3 nucleotide sequence plus V segment. VDJmatch was used to annotate antigen specificity against VDJdb, with one amino acid substitution in CDR3 permitted. Once TCRdb had reprocessed the reads, it stored one entry per CDR3 protein sequence and supplied no DNA. These V and J calls rely on TCRdb rather than the paper's analysis. This specimen's table enumerates 200,000 to 300,000 distinct CDR3 sequences. The leading ten clones occupy 3.5% to 5% of the sample.

Spanning cysteine to phenylalanine, the CDR3 consists of 16 amino acids. The entry carries no DNA sequence. CDR1 and CDR2 were assigned from the germline V gene as SGHVS and FQNEAQ. The entry originates in a study of T cells expressing NK-cell markers (dated by TCRdb to 2018 to 2020). The study in broad terms: Three sorted T-cell subsets (CD3+CD56+NKG2C+, CD3+CD56+NKG2C- and CD3+CD56-NKG2C+) from several donors had their TCR beta-chain repertoires profiled. Seven of the eight sequenced donors were HCMV-seropositive and one was HCMV-seronegative. All eight donors whose samples were sequenced were randomly selected healthy volunteers, three of them men and five women. Sequencing of the libraries produced 2 x 150 bp reads on Illumina HiSeq 2000/2500, MiSeq or NextSeq.

A commercial ELISA kit detecting HCMV-specific IgG in serum was used to determine HCMV serostatus. Ficoll density gradient centrifugation was used to isolate peripheral blood mononuclear cells from blood. Overall study outcomes, separate from this receptor: Whether the expanded NKG2C-expressing T cell clones were specific for HCMV antigens was left unclear. Those dominant clonotypes were again the most abundant among CD3+CD56-NKG2C+ cells in a handful of donors, at 28.3-60.1%. For 5 or 6 donors, the dominant CD3+CD56+NKG2C+ clonotypes were among the top 10 CD8+ clonotypes and accounted for about 1.0-7.0% of CD8+ T cells.

The TCR sequence derives from a woman between 18 and 70 years old in good health. The sample consisted of blood T cells: a sorted CD56 or NKG2C T cell subset, CD4+ or CD8+ T cells, or bulk PBMC T cells (not recorded which). Here the chain combines TRBV7-8 and TRBJ2-1; TCRdb's D call, TRBD2, is unchecked because there is no DNA. The CDR3 amino acid sequence is: CASSAGTSDPYNEQFF.